This is a list of T cell receptor beta chains from one sample in a study of T cells in Graves' hyperthyroidism and ophthalmopathy. TCRdb used MiXCR to reprocess the multiplex PCR reads, holding one entry per CDR3 protein. There are fewer than 450,000 distinct CDR3 sequences in the sample; about 14% occur only once, and around 28% lies in the top ten. Material for sequencing was blood. The receptors derive from a man aged 50 to 60 with Graves' ophthalmopathy. Each CDR3 is given with its conserved first and last residue.

J: TRBJ2-1
V: TRBV20-1
CDR3: CSAPGLAVPNEQFF

J: TRBJ2-6
V: TRBV6-1
CDR3: CASSDSGWGVSGANVLTF

J: TRBJ2-5
V: TRBV24-1
CDR3: CATSDPTGGVGETQYF

J: TRBJ2-3
V: TRBV5-1
CDR3: CASSLVSGTTDTQYF

J: TRBJ1-5
V: TRBV20-1
CDR3: CSASRDRGRQPQHF

J: TRBJ2-7
V: TRBV29-1
CDR3: CSVRTDSTYEQYF

J: TRBJ2-1
V: TRBV20-1
CDR3: CSATRATYNEQFF

J: TRBJ2-2
V: TRBV19
CDR3: CASRTGGGTGELFF

J: TRBJ2-5
V: TRBV2
CDR3: CASSESMWRETQYF

J: TRBJ1-2
V: TRBV30
CDR3: CAWRTTGGHYGYTF

J: TRBJ1-2
V: TRBV19
CDR3: CASSISGSRYGYTF

J: TRBJ1-6
V: TRBV28
CDR3: CASSLRGGSYNSPLYF

J: TRBJ2-1
V: TRBV24-1
CDR3: CATSDRDASSYNEQFF

J: TRBJ1-5
V: TRBV18
CDR3: CASSPRTGGSHQPQHF

J: TRBJ2-5
V: TRBV4-2
CDR3: CASSQDLQVAETQYF

J: TRBJ1-1
V: TRBV19
CDR3: CASSGRGRREAFF

J: TRBJ2-7
V: TRBV3-1
CDR3: CASSPLAGEQYF

J: TRBJ2-7
V: TRBV3-1
CDR3: CASSPGTLMTHSTYEQYF

J: TRBJ2-3
V: TRBV2
CDR3: CASRPPWGSSGSTDTQYF

J: TRBJ2-1
V: TRBV9
CDR3: CASSVDLEGYTYNEQFF

J: TRBJ1-6
V: TRBV9
CDR3: CASSFEGQTNSPLHF

J: TRBJ2-5
V: TRBV7-6
CDR3: CASTFGTRYQETQYF

J: TRBJ2-7
V: TRBV29-1
CDR3: CSVGYDYEQYF

J: TRBJ2-2
V: TRBV2
CDR3: CASSGWGTVTGELFF

J: TRBJ2-2
V: TRBV27
CDR3: CASMSHNTGELFF

J: TRBJ2-7
V: TRBV7-9
CDR3: CASNRLAGEYEQYF

J: TRBJ2-3
V: TRBV18
CDR3: CASSPGTSGSGADTQYF

J: TRBJ1-2
V: TRBV6-1
CDR3: CASTSGPHTGLLDYGYTF

J: TRBJ1-1
V: TRBV30
CDR3: CASVTGPKEAFF

J: TRBJ2-5
V: TRBV28
CDR3: CASTSPGVASQETQYF

J: TRBJ1-5
V: TRBV6-1
CDR3: CASSVEGYNQPQHF

J: TRBJ2-3
V: TRBV24-1
CDR3: CATGDFTDTQYF

J: TRBJ2-4
V: TRBV5-4
CDR3: CASSLVGGTKNIQYF

J: TRBJ2-7
V: TRBV27
CDR3: CASSVIAGNYEQYF

J: TRBJ1-5
V: TRBV27
CDR3: CASSQTPDVNNQPQHF

J: TRBJ2-2
V: TRBV19
CDR3: CASRQITPNTGELFF

J: TRBJ1-1
V: TRBV28
CDR3: CASSLGLRDLEPTFF

J: TRBJ2-7
V: TRBV27
CDR3: CASSLLPGTGISYEQYF

J: TRBJ2-1
V: TRBV20-1
CDR3: CSARTSTYNEQFF

J: TRBJ1-6
V: TRBV7-8
CDR3: CASRRDRGERSPLHF

J: TRBJ1-2
V: TRBV28
CDR3: CASSLPQGGVGGYTF

J: TRBJ2-7
V: TRBV3-1
CDR3: CASSQSTRVQAYEQYF

J: TRBJ1-5
V: TRBV28
CDR3: CASSLVPQPQHF

J: TRBJ2-1
V: TRBV11-1
CDR3: CASSLGASGRGYNEQFF

J: TRBJ2-7
V: TRBV6-2/TRBV6-3
CDR3: CASAQTSYEQYF

J: TRBJ2-7
V: TRBV7-9
CDR3: CASSFEVPYGQYF